This entry lists 19 T cell receptor beta chains sequenced from one sample in a study of human T cells and chemical hapten exposure. A single record per CDR3 protein comes from TCRdb applying MiXCR to the RACE reads. The data contain a few hundred thousand distinct CDR3 sequences, around 9.3% of them seen just once; the ten biggest clones take up 2% to 2.5%. Time point given: pre-sensitization, week 0. Described treatment: therapeutic diphenylcyclopropenone sensitization with weekly scalp DPC. The source material was whole blood, sampled in connection with sensitization to the hapten diphenylcyclopropenone (DPC). The receptors come from a woman aged 35 to 49 with alopecia areata. Some clones in this sample may be carry-over from other donors' samples.

The chain joins TRBV20-1 to TRBJ1-6, with no clear D. Trimming pared 4 bases from V and 6 bases from J, leaving 10 bases between. Germline V gives CDR1 DFQATT, CDR2 SNEGSKA (reference sequence). This CDR3 spans 13 amino acids. This CDR3 reads CSAIPDRNSPLHF. The CDR3 bases are TGCAGTGCTATTCCCGACCGTAATTCACCCCTCCACTTT.

Only a few counts were recorded for this clonotype. This sequence joins TRBV24-1 and TRBJ2-1; D is unresolved. The CDR3 has 15 amino acids. Deletions cut 0 bases from V and 6 bases from J, with 11 bases between. Germline V gene sequence: CDR1 KGHDR, CDR2 SFDVKD. CDR3 in DNA: TGTGCCACCAGTGATTTGTTCGGCTCGGGCAATGAGCAGTTCTTC. It yields the protein CATSDLFGSGNEQFF.

This clonotype was counted between two and nine times. The rearrangement joins TRBV7-2 to TRBJ2-1; unclear D gene. From germline, CDR1 is SGHTA and CDR2 FQGNSA. The CDR3 has 15 amino acids. V lost 2 bases, J lost 0 bases, and 8 bases lay in between. The CDR3 protein is CASSLQISSYNEQFF. Written as DNA, the CDR3 is TGTGCCAGCAGCTTACAGATTAGCTCCTACAATGAGCAGTTCTTC.

V usage is TRBV30 and J usage is TRBJ2-7, with a tentative D call TRBD2 (6 bases). Deletions cut 4 bases from V and 3 bases from J, with 13 bases between. The CDR3 runs 13 residues. Germline loops: CDR1 GTSNPN, CDR2 SVGIG (reference sequence). The CDR3 reads CAWIPLGGYEQYF. CDR3 coding DNA: TGTGCCTGGATACCGCTCGGGGGCTACGAGCAGTACTTC.

This clonotype has at least ten counts. This chain links TRBV28 with TRBJ1-2, with a possible D match to TRBD1 (5 bases). Trimming shortened V by 7 bases and J by 2 bases, and 17 bases separated the two germline ends. Per germline, CDR1 MDHEN and CDR2 SYDVKM. The CDR3 is made up of 15 amino acids. CDR3: CASIIPGTDNYGYTF. Here the CDR3 DNA reads TGTGCCAGCATTATTCCGGGGACGGACAACTATGGCTACACCTTC.

The rearrangement joins TRBV6-1 to TRBJ2-5; tentatively, D is TRBD1 (6 bases). The CDR3 runs 14 residues. V gave up 6 bases and J gave up 4 bases, with 15 bases separating them. Germline V gene sequence: CDR1 MNHNS, CDR2 SASEGT. CDR3 sequence (DNA): TGTGCCAGCAGGCCGAGGCAGGGGCTAGAGACCCAGTACTTC. The encoded protein is CASRPRQGLETQYF.

The V and J genes are TRBV6-5 and TRBJ2-7; no clear D gene. Trimming stripped 0 bases from V and 3 bases from J, with 9 bases between. CDR3 size: 14 residues. Germline-derived CDR1 and CDR2 are MNHEY and SVGAGI. CDR3 nucleotides: TGTGCCAGCAGTTACTCGGGCAGATACTACGAGCAGTACTTC. This codes for CASSYSGRYYEQYF.

This clonotype was picked up one time. V and J are TRBV5-6 and TRBJ2-1; 8 positions agree with TRBD1. With V trimmed by 1 base and J by 10 bases, 7 bases remained unmatched. Germline values: CDR1 SGHDT, CDR2 YYEEEE. The CDR3 length is 14 residues. CDR3 sequence (DNA): TGTGCCAGCAGCTTGTTAAACAGGGGGACAGAGCAGTTCTTC. Its translation: CASSLLNRGTEQFF.

This clonotype came up many times. The rearrangement links TRBV6-5 to TRBJ1-3, with D unresolved. CDR3 length: 15 amino acids. Germline CDR1 reads MNHEY; CDR2 reads SVGAGI. With 6 bases removed from V and 0 bases from J, the gap between germline ends came to 12 bases. CDR3 DNA sequence: TGTGCCAGCAGGAGCGGGCAAAGCTCTGGAAACACCATATATTTT. This gives the protein CASRSGQSSGNTIYF.

This clonotype was counted ten times or more. The chain carries TRBV6-6 and TRBJ2-7; 9 nucleotides agree with TRBD1. CDR3 length equals 14 residues. In germline, CDR1 is MNHNY, CDR2 SVGAGI (reference sequence). V gave up 6 bases and J gave up 0 bases; unmatched junction bases: 3. The CDR3 DNA sequence: TGTGCCAGCAGGGGGACAGGGTCCTCCTACGAGCAGTACTTC. This sequence encodes CASRGTGSSYEQYF.

This clonotype was picked up a small number of times. The chain carries TRBV6-5 and TRBJ1-1; D is uncertain. This CDR3 is 14 amino acids long. Germline V gene data show CDR1 as MNHEY and CDR2 as SVGAGI. Trimming removed 0 bases at V and 1 base at J, with 6 bases between. The CDR3 loop reads CASSYSTQNTEAFF. The CDR3 DNA reads as TGTGCCAGCAGTTACTCGACCCAGAACACTGAAGCTTTCTTT.

The CDR3 region has the DNA TGTGCCAGCAGCTTTCTACTACCTAGCGGACATAGCACAGATACGCAGTATTTT. Protein product: CASSFLLPSGHSTDTQYF. The V call is TRBV7-4, the J call TRBJ2-3; 7 bases fit TRBD2. Germline assignment: CDR1 SGHVT and CDR2 SQSDAQ. With 3 bases clipped from V and 0 bases from J, the junction kept 12 bases outside the gene matches. This CDR3 region has 18 residues.

This clonotype has ten or more counts. V usage is TRBV20-1 and J usage is TRBJ2-1; 9 positions match TRBD2. The ends lost 0 bases at V and 3 bases at J; junction bases unmatched: 9. CDR3 length equals 17 residues. Germline CDR1 and CDR2: DFQATT and SNEGSKA (reference sequence). The CDR3 spells CSARDQPAGGGYNEQFF. The CDR3 DNA reads as TGCAGTGCTAGAGATCAACCAGCGGGAGGAGGCTACAATGAGCAGTTCTTC.

This clonotype was detected ten times or more. The rearrangement joins TRBV9 to TRBJ2-5, with D possibly called TRBD1 or TRBD2 (5 bases each). V was trimmed by 1 base and J by 5 bases, leaving 12 bases between them. The CDR3 sequence is 14 residues long. The V gene's germline CDR1 is SGDLS and CDR2 YYNGEE. As DNA, the CDR3 is TGTGCCAGCAGCGTAAGGGGCACGGGGGAGACCCAGTACTTC. Translating it yields CASSVRGTGETQYF.

This clonotype occurred a few times. CDR3 amino acids: CASSETGVSDTQYF. The DNA of the CDR3 is TGTGCCAGCAGCGAGACAGGAGTATCAGATACGCAGTATTTT. The rearrangement links TRBV7-9 to TRBJ2-3; possibly TRBD1 for D (6 bases). Germline assignment: CDR1 SEHNR and CDR2 FQNEAQ (reference sequence). The CDR3 length is 14 residues. Trimming took 5 bases from V and 4 from J, leaving 13 bases between them.

The chain has TRBV6-5 and TRBJ2-1; D is perhaps TRBD1 (6 bases). The length of the CDR3 is 16 residues. V was trimmed by 4 bases and J by 0 bases, leaving 13 bases between them. CDR1 and CDR2 (germline): MNHEY, SVGAGI. CDR3 protein: CASSSTRGFSYNEQFF. As DNA, the CDR3 is TGTGCCAGCAGTTCTACCAGGGGATTCTCCTACAATGAGCAGTTCTTC.

This clonotype was seen only a few times. This chain links TRBV5-6 with TRBJ2-5; D is tentatively TRBD1 or TRBD2 (5 bases each). Germline CDR1 is SGHDT and CDR2 is YYEEEE. Trimming took 1 base from V and 6 from J, leaving 10 bases between them. CDR3 length: 13 amino acids. CDR3 nucleotides: TGTGCCAGCAGCTTGCGGGGCACGAAGACCCAGTACTTC. It codes for CASSLRGTKTQYF.

V gene TRBV29-1 combines with J gene TRBJ1-5, with TRBD1 identical over 8 bases. The CDR3 spans 12 residues. With V trimmed by 7 bases and J by 2 bases, 1 base remained unmatched. Germline V CDR1 and CDR2: SQVTM, ANQGSEA. CDR3 residues: CSGGQGNQPQHF. For the CDR3, the DNA is TGCAGCGGGGGACAGGGCAATCAGCCCCAGCATTTT.

The J gene is TRBJ1-5, the V gene TRBV7-9; D unresolved. CDR1 and CDR2 (germline): SEHNR, FQNEAQ (reference sequence). Trimming removed 5 bases at V and 0 bases at J, with 14 bases between. CDR3 length: 16 residues. Written as DNA, the CDR3 is TGTGCCAGCAGCCCCGGGCCTCGGTATAGCAATCAGCCCCAGCATTTT. Its protein is CASSPGPRYSNQPQHF.